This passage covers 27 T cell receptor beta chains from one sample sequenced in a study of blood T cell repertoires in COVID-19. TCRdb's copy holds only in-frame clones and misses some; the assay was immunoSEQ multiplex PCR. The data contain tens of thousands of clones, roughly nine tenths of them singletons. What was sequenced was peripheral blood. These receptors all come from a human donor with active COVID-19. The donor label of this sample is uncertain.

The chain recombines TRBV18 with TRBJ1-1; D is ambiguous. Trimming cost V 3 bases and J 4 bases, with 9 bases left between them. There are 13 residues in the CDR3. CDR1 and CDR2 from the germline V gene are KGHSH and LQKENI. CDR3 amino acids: CASSPSPGTEAFF. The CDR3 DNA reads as TGTGCCAGCTCACCTTCCCCGGGCACTGAAGCTTTCTTT.

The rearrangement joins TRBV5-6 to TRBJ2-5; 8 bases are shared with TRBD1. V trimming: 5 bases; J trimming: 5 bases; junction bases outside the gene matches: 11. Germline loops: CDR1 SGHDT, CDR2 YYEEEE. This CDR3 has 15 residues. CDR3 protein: CASSKDRGQTETQYF. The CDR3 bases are TGTGCCAGCAGTAAAGACAGGGGACAGACGGAGACCCAGTACTTC.

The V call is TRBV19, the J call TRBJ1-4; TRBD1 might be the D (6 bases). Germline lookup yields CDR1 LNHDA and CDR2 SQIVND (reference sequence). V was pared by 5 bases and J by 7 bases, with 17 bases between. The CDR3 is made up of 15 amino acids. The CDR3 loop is CASSLPGRGIEKLFF. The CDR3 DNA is TGTGCCAGTAGTTTACCGGGCAGGGGAATTGAAAAACTGTTTTTT.

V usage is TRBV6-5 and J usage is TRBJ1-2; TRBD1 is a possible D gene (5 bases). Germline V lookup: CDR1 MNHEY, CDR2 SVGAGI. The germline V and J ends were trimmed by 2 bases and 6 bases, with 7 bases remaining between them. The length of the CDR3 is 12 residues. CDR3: CASSYRGNGYTF. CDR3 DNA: TGTGCCAGCAGTTACCGGGGGAATGGCTACACCTTC.

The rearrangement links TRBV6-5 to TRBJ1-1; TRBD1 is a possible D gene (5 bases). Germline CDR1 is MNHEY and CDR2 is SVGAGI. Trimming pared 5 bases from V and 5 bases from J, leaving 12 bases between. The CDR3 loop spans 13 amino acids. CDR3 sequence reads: CASSRQGGTEAFF. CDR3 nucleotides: TGTGCCAGCAGTCGCCAGGGAGGGACTGAAGCTTTCTTT.

The CDR3, as DNA: TGTGCCAGTAGTCCACTGTTAGCGGGGGACCGCACAGATACGCAGTATTTT. Translating gives CASSPLLAGDRTDTQYF. The genes are TRBV19 and TRBJ2-3; TRBD2 agrees at 9 bases. This CDR3 spans 17 amino acids. Looked up from germline, CDR1 is LNHDA and CDR2 is SQIVND (reference sequence). V lost 5 bases, J lost 1 base, and 10 bases stayed unmatched.

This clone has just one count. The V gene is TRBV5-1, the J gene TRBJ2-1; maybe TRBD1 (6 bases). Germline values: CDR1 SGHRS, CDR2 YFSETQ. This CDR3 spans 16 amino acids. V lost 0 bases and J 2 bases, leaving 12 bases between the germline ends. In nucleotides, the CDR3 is TGCGCCAGCAGCTTGGCAGGGGTCGAAGCCTACAATGAGCAGTTCTTC. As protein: CASSLAGVEAYNEQFF.

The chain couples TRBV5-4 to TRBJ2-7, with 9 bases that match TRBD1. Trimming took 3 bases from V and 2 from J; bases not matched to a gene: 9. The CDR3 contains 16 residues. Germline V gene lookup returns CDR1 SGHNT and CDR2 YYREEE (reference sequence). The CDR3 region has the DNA TGTGCCAGCAGCTCGTCTGACAGGGGGTACGCCTACGAGCAGTACTTC. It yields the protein CASSSSDRGYAYEQYF. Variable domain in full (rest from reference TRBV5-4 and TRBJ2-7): ETGVTQSPTHLIKTRGQQVTLRCSSQSGHNTVSWYQQALGQGPQFIFQYYREEENGRGNFPPRFSGLQFPNYSSELNVNALELDDSALYLCASSSSDRGYAYEQYFGPGTRLTVT.

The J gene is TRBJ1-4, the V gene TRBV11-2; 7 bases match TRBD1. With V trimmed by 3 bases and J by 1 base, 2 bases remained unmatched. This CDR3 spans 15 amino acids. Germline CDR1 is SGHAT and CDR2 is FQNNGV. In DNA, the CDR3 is TGTGCCAGCAGCTTTAACAGGGGAACTAATGAAAAACTGTTTTTT. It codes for CASSFNRGTNEKLFF.

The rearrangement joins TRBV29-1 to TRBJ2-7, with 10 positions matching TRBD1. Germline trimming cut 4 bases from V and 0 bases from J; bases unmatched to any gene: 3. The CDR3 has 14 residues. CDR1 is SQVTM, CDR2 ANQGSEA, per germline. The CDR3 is CSVGGQGSSYEQYF. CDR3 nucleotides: TGCAGCGTTGGGGGACAGGGGAGCTCCTACGAGCAGTACTTC.

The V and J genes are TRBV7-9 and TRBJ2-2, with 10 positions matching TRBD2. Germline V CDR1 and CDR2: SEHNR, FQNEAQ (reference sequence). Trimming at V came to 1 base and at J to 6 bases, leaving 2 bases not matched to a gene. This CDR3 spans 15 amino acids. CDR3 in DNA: TGTGCCAGCAGCTTAGGTGGGACTAGCGCCGGGGAGCTGTTTTTT. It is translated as CASSLGGTSAGELFF.

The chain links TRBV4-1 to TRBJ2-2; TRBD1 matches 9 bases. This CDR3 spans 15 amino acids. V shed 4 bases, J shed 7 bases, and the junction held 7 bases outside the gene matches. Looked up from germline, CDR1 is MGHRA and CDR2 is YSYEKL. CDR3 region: CASSPRDRVGGELFF. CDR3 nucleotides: TGCGCCAGCAGCCCCCGGGACAGGGTTGGCGGGGAGCTGTTTTTT.

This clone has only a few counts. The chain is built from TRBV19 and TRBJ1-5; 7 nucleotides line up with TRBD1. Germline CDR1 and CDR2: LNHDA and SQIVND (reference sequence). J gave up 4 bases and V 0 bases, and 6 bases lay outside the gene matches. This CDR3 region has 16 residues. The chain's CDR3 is CASSIDRQGLNQPQHF. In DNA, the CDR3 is TGTGCCAGTAGTATAGACCGACAGGGCTTAAATCAGCCCCAGCATTTT.

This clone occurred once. The CDR3 sequence is CASSVDGGEQYF. CDR3 nucleotide sequence: TGTGCCAGCAGCGTAGACGGTGGCGAGCAGTACTTC. The chain combines TRBV9 with TRBJ2-7; D is unresolved. Trimming stripped 0 bases from V and 6 bases from J, with 7 bases between. This CDR3 contains 12 residues. Germline V CDR1 and CDR2: SGDLS, YYNGEE.

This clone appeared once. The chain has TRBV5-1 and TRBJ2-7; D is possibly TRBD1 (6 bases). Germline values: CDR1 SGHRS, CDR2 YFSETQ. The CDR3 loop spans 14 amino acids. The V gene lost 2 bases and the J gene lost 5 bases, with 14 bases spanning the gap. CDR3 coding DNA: TGCGCCAGCAGCTTAACTGGGGGCGTGAACGAGCAGTACTTC. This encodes CASSLTGGVNEQYF.

The CDR3 coding sequence is TGTGCCAGCAGCGTAGCTACTGAGAACGCACCCCTCCACTTT. Protein: CASSVATENAPLHF. This chain connects TRBV9 to TRBJ1-6; D call uncertain. The CDR3 length is 14 residues. V was pared by 0 bases and J by 11 bases, with 12 bases between. Germline CDR1 and CDR2: SGDLS and YYNGEE.

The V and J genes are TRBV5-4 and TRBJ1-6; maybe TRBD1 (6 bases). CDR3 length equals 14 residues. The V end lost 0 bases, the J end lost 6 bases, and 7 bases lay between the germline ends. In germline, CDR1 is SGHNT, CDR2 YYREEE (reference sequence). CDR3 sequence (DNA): TGTGCCAGCAGCTTGGACAGGGTTAATTCACCCCTCCACTTT. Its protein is CASSLDRVNSPLHF. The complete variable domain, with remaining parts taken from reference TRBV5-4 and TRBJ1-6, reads ETGVTQSPTHLIKTRGQQVTLRCSSQSGHNTVSWYQQALGQGPQFIFQYYREEENGRGNFPPRFSGLQFPNYSSELNVNALELDDSALYLCASSLDRVNSPLHFGNGTRLTVT.

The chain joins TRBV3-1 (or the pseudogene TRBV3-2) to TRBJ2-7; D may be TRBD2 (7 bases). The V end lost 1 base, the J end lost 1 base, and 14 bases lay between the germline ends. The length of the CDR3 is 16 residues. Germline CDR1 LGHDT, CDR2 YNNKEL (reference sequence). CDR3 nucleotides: TGTGCCAGCAGCCAAGCCGGGGGGCGTTTATCCTACGAGCAGTACTTC. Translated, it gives CASSQAGGRLSYEQYF.

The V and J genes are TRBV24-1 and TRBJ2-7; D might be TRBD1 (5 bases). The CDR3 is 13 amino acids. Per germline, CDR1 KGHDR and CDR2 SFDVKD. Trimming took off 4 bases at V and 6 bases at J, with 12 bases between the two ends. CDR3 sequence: CATSEGPTGEQYF. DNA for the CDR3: TGTGCCACCAGTGAGGGGCCAACTGGCGAGCAGTACTTC.

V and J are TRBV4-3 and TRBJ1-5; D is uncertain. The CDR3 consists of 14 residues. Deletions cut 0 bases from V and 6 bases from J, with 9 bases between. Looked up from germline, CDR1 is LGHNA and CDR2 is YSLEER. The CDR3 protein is CASSQDGGSQPQHF. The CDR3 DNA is TGCGCCAGCAGCCAAGATGGCGGTAGTCAGCCCCAGCATTTT.

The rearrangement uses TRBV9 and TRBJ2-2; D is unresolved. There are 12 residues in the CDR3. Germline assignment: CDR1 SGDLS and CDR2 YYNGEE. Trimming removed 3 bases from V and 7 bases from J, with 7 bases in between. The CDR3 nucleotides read TGTGCCAGCAGCGCCTCAGTCGGGGAGCTGTTTTTT. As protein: CASSASVGELFF. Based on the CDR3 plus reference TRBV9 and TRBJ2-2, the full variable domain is DSGVTQTPKHLITATGQRVTLRCSPRSGDLSVYWYQQSLDQGLQFLIQYYNGEERAKGNILERFSAQQFPDLHSELNLSSLELGDSALYFCASSASVGELFFGEGSRLTVL.

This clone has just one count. This chain's CDR3 is CASSPTGLAGANNEQFF. The CDR3 region has the DNA TGTGCCAGCAGTCCCACCGGACTAGCGGGAGCGAATAATGAGCAGTTCTTC. V gene TRBV27 combines with J gene TRBJ2-1, with 13 positions matching TRBD2. J was trimmed by 7 bases and V by 5 bases; bases with no gene match: 11. Germline V gene data show CDR1 as MNHEY and CDR2 as SMNVEV (reference sequence). The CDR3 is made up of 17 amino acids.

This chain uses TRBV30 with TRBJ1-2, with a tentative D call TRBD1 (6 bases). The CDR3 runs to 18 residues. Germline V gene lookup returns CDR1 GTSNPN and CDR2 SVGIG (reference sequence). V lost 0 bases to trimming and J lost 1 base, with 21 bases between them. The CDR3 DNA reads TGTGCCTGGAGTGTTTCCCTGATCGGGACAAAACTTAACTATGGCTACACCTTC. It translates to CAWSVSLIGTKLNYGYTF.

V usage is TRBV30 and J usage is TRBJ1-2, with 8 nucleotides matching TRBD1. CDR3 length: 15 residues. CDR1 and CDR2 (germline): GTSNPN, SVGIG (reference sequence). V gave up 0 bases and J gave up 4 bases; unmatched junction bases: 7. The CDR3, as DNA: TGTGCCTGGAGTGTACGACAGGGGTCGTCCTATGGCTACACCTTC. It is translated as CAWSVRQGSSYGYTF.

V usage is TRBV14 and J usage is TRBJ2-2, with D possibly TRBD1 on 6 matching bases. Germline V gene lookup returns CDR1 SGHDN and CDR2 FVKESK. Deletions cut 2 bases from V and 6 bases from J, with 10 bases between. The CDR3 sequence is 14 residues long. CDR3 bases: TGTGCCAGCAGCCAAATCAGGGGAGCCGGGGAGCTGTTTTTT. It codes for CASSQIRGAGELFF.

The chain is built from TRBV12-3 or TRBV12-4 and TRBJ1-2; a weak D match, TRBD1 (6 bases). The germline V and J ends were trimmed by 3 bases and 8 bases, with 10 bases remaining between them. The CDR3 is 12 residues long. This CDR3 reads CASSFDRIGYTF. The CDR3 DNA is TGTGCCAGCAGTTTCGACAGGATCGGCTACACCTTC.

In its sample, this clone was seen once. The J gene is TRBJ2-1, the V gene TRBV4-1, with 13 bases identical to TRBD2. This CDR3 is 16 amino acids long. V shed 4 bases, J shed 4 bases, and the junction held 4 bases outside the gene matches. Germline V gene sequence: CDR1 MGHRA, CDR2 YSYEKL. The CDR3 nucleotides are TGCGCCAGCAGCCGAGCGACTAGCGGGGGGTACAATGAGCAGTTCTTC. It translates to CASSRATSGGYNEQFF.